These 31 T cell receptor beta chains were all obtained from the same sample, sequenced in a study of control samples from healthy donors and cancer patients. The protocol was immunoSEQ multiplex PCR, while the TCRdb copy is restricted to in-frame clones and leaves out a portion. This sample has tens of thousands of clones; 90% to 95% occur once, and the top ten carry about 15%. The sample taken for sequencing was blood. The receptors come from a man younger than 45 in good health.

The genes are TRBV30 and TRBJ1-2, with 11 bases identical to TRBD1. Germline-derived CDR1 and CDR2 are GTSNPN and SVGIG (reference sequence). There are 17 residues in the CDR3. V was pared by 1 base and J by 4 bases, with 11 bases of the junction left unmatched. CDR3 in DNA: TGTGCCTGGAGTGCGCGGACAGGGGGCTCAATAAGCTATGGCTACACCTTC. Protein: CAWSARTGGSISYGYTF.

This chain's CDR3 is CASRSRDYGYTF. Written as DNA, the CDR3 is TGTGCCAGCAGGAGCAGAGACTATGGCTACACCTTC. V is TRBV28 and J is TRBJ1-2; D call uncertain. Per the germline V gene, CDR1 is MDHEN and CDR2 is SYDVKM. Trimming pared 6 bases from V and 3 bases from J, leaving 8 bases between. The CDR3 runs 12 residues.

The J gene is TRBJ2-7, the V gene TRBV11-2, with 8 bases lining up with TRBD1. Germline lookup yields CDR1 SGHAT and CDR2 FQNNGV. Unmatched junction bases numbered 6, after V lost 1 base and J lost 7 bases. The CDR3 has 14 residues. The DNA for the CDR3 is TGTGCCAGCAGCTTAGGTCGACAGGGGAGGGAGCAGTACTTC. This codes for CASSLGRQGREQYF.

The V gene is TRBV18, the J gene TRBJ1-1, with 7 bases fitting TRBD1. Germline values: CDR1 KGHSH, CDR2 LQKENI. This CDR3 is built from 15 residues. Trimming at V came to 3 bases and at J to 3 bases, leaving 7 bases not matched to a gene. The CDR3 loop reads CASSPLTGWDTEAFF. The CDR3 region has the DNA TGTGCCAGCTCACCCCTGACAGGGTGGGACACTGAAGCTTTCTTT.

The chain has TRBV19 and TRBJ1-4; a weak D match, TRBD1 (6 bases). The V and J ends lost 5 bases and 0 bases respectively, with 19 bases between them. The CDR3 length is 18 residues. CDR1 LNHDA and CDR2 SQIVND come from the germline V gene (reference sequence). CDR3 sequence reads: CASSWGQGLTATNEKLFF. The CDR3 DNA reads as TGTGCCAGTAGTTGGGGTCAGGGGCTTACCGCAACTAATGAAAAACTGTTTTTT.

The genes are TRBV29-1 and TRBJ2-4, with unresolved D. This CDR3 contains 12 residues. The ends were cut back, 3 bases at V and 8 bases at J, with 11 bases in the middle. Germline V CDR1 and CDR2: SQVTM, ANQGSEA. The CDR3 protein is CSVEMLRDIQYF. The CDR3 nucleotides are TGCAGCGTTGAGATGCTTAGGGACATTCAGTACTTC.

This clone has a single count. V and J are TRBV5-1 and TRBJ1-2; D perhaps matches TRBD1 (6 bases). The germline gives CDR1 SGHRS, CDR2 YFSETQ. The CDR3 runs to 13 residues. Trimming took 4 bases from V and 6 from J, leaving 13 bases between them. CDR3 residues: CASSPTGSDGYTF. The CDR3 region has the DNA TGCGCCAGCAGCCCCACAGGGTCGGATGGCTACACCTTC.

The chain couples TRBV9 to TRBJ1-5; D gene uncertain. CDR3 length: 15 residues. The V gene's germline CDR1 is SGDLS and CDR2 YYNGEE. Trimming pared 0 bases from V and 2 bases from J, leaving 9 bases between. The CDR3, as DNA: TGTGCCAGCAGCGTAGGAAATATGGGCAATCAGCCCCAGCATTTT. Residues: CASSVGNMGNQPQHF.

This clone was recorded once. The rearrangement links TRBV3-1 (or the pseudogene TRBV3-2) to TRBJ2-3, with 9 bases lining up with TRBD1. V lost 5 bases, J lost 4 bases, and 7 bases stayed unmatched. The CDR3 consists of 15 residues. Looked up from germline, CDR1 is LGHDT and CDR2 is YNNKEL (reference sequence). The CDR3 DNA reads TGTGCCAGCAGCGCGGGACAGGGATTAGCAGATACGCAGTATTTT. This translates into CASSAGQGLADTQYF.

The genes are TRBV19 and TRBJ2-2, with D perhaps TRBD2 (6 bases). Trimming took off 3 bases at V and 3 bases at J, with 8 bases between the two ends. Germline lookup yields CDR1 LNHDA and CDR2 SQIVND (reference sequence). The CDR3 is 14 amino acids. CDR3 in DNA: TGTGCCAGTAGTATCGGGACTTACACCGGGGAGCTGTTTTTT. The encoded protein is CASSIGTYTGELFF.

V and J are TRBV5-6 and TRBJ2-7; 9 bases align to TRBD2. Germline assignment: CDR1 SGHDT and CDR2 YYEEEE. The CDR3 loop spans 16 amino acids. V lost 1 base and J lost 3; bases outside the gene matches: 8. The CDR3 coding sequence is TGTGCCAGCAGCTTGTCTCAGGGACTAGCTGTCTACGAGCAGTACTTC. Translating it yields CASSLSQGLAVYEQYF. Drawing the rest from reference TRBV5-6 and TRBJ2-7, the complete variable domain is DAGVTQSPTHLIKTRGQQVTLRCSPKSGHDTVSWYQQALGQGPQFIFQYYEEEERQRGNFPDRFSGHQFPNYSSELNVNALLLGDSALYLCASSLSQGLAVYEQYFGPGTRLTVT.

This chain uses TRBV5-4 with TRBJ2-1; 10 bases match TRBD2. J lost 10 bases, V lost 1 base, and 8 bases had no gene match. The germline V gene has CDR1 SGHNT and CDR2 YYREEE (reference sequence). The CDR3 consists of 15 residues. Written as DNA, the CDR3 is TGTGCCAGCAGCTTGCCTAGCGGGAGCCCCAGGGAGCAGTTCTTC. Residues: CASSLPSGSPREQFF.

This clone was observed a handful of times. The genes are TRBV28 and TRBJ1-3; D is unclear. Germline CDR1 is MDHEN and CDR2 is SYDVKM. V was shortened by 6 bases and J by 6 bases, with 15 bases between the two germline ends. The CDR3 sequence is 14 residues long. In DNA form, the CDR3 reads TGTGCCAGCAGACTACCAGGCTCGCAAAACACCATATATTTT. Residues: CASRLPGSQNTIYF.

The chain combines TRBV9 with TRBJ2-7; 8 nucleotides line up with TRBD1. CDR1 is SGDLS and CDR2 is YYNGEE in the germline V gene. CDR3 length equals 14 residues. V lost 3 bases, J lost 2 bases, and 4 bases stayed unmatched. CDR3 DNA: TGTGCCAGCAGCGGCCGGACAGGGACCTACGAGCAGTACTTC. It is translated as CASSGRTGTYEQYF.

This sequence joins TRBV12-3 or TRBV12-4 and TRBJ2-5; the D is unclear. The germline V and J ends were trimmed by 3 bases and 7 bases, with 12 bases remaining between them. This CDR3 region has 13 residues. The DNA for the CDR3 is TGTGCCAGCAGTTTCGGGCAGTGGGGGACCCAGTACTTC. The encoded protein is CASSFGQWGTQYF.

The chain links TRBV6-2 or TRBV6-3 to TRBJ1-1, with a tentative D call TRBD1 (5 bases). Germline loops: CDR1 MNHEY, CDR2 SVGEGT. V lost 3 bases and J lost 0, with 8 bases in between. This CDR3 has 14 amino acids. The CDR3 DNA is TGTGCCAGCAGTTATCTAGGGGTGAACACTGAAGCTTTCTTT. Its translation: CASSYLGVNTEAFF.

The chain recombines TRBV6-6 with TRBJ2-3; TRBD2 might be the D (6 bases). Germline-derived CDR1 and CDR2 are MNHNY and SVGAGI (reference sequence). Trimming took off 4 bases at V and 4 bases at J, with 9 bases between the two ends. CDR3 length equals 13 residues. The CDR3 DNA follows: TGTGCCAGCAGTTGGAGGGGTCCAGATACGCAGTATTTT. The encoded protein is CASSWRGPDTQYF.

The chain is built from TRBV2 and TRBJ2-3; D call uncertain. The CDR3 covers 15 residues. Germline CDR1 SNHLY, CDR2 FYNNEI. Trimming left V 3 bases short and J 5 bases short, with 15 bases between. Here the CDR3 DNA reads TGTGCCAGCAGTGACTCCTCGTTTCTAGGAGATACGCAGTATTTT. This translates into CASSDSSFLGDTQYF. Using reference TRBV2 and TRBJ2-3 for the parts outside the CDR3, the full variable domain is EPEVTQTPSHQVTQMGQEVILRCVPISNHLYFYWYRQILGQKVEFLVSFYNNEISEKSEIFDDQFSVERPDGSNFTLKIRSTKLEDSAMYFCASSDSSFLGDTQYFGPGTRLTVL.

By sample share, this clone is hyperexpanded. The chain carries TRBV7-9 and TRBJ1-1; possible D gene TRBD1, 6 bases. The length of the CDR3 is 13 residues. Germline V gives CDR1 SEHNR, CDR2 FQNEAQ (reference sequence). V was trimmed by 1 base and J by 4 bases, leaving 7 bases between them. CDR3 loop: CASSLGGGTEAFF. The CDR3 DNA sequence: TGTGCCAGCAGCTTAGGAGGGGGCACTGAAGCTTTCTTT.

The chain links TRBV3-1 (or the pseudogene TRBV3-2) to TRBJ2-1; 7 bases fit TRBD1. Unmatched junction bases numbered 7, after V lost 6 bases and J lost 5 bases. Germline loops: CDR1 LGHDT, CDR2 YNNKEL (reference sequence). This CDR3 is 14 amino acids long. CDR3 amino acids: CASRRGRCHNEQFF. DNA for the CDR3: TGTGCCAGCAGGAGGGGGCGATGTCACAATGAGCAGTTCTTC.

The chain links TRBV28 to TRBJ1-4, with 8 bases matching TRBD1. J gave up 8 bases and V 5 bases, and 13 bases lay outside the gene matches. This CDR3 is built from 16 residues. Germline V gene lookup returns CDR1 MDHEN and CDR2 SYDVKM. This chain's CDR3 is CASSPPDRGIGEKLFF. The CDR3 DNA follows: TGTGCCAGCAGTCCTCCCGACAGGGGAATAGGGGAAAAACTGTTTTTT.

The chain has TRBV27 and TRBJ1-1, with 8 bases matching TRBD1. Germline CDR1 MNHEY, CDR2 SMNVEV (reference sequence). J lost 2 bases, V lost 5 bases, and 4 bases had no gene match. This CDR3 is 14 amino acids long. The CDR3 sequence is CASSPDRVNTEAFF. As DNA, the CDR3 is TGTGCCAGCAGTCCGGACAGGGTTAACACTGAAGCTTTCTTT.

This chain uses TRBV9 with TRBJ1-3; D unclear. The germline V and J ends were trimmed by 4 bases and 2 bases, with 13 bases remaining between them. The CDR3 loop spans 15 amino acids. The V gene's germline CDR1 is SGDLS and CDR2 YYNGEE. In nucleotides, the CDR3 is TGTGCCAGCAGCCCCGCCGGAGGCCCTGGAAACACCATATATTTT. This codes for CASSPAGGPGNTIYF.

In its sample, this clone was seen once. The V call is TRBV7-9, the J call TRBJ2-7; D gene ambiguous. The germline V gene has CDR1 SEHNR and CDR2 FQNEAQ (reference sequence). CDR3 length: 11 residues. V lost 5 bases and J lost 2, with 4 bases in between. CDR3 in DNA: TGTGCCAGCAGCACCACCTACGAGCAGTACTTC. This translates into CASSTTYEQYF. The full variable domain, completed using reference TRBV7-9 and TRBJ2-7, is DTGVSQNPRHKITKRGQNVTFRCDPISEHNRLYWYRQTLGQGPEFLTYFQNEAQLEKSRLLSDRFSAERPKGSFSTLEIQRTEQGDSAMYLCASSTTYEQYFGPGTRLTVT.

This chain uses TRBV5-1 with TRBJ1-5; D ambiguous. The V and J ends lost 3 bases and 3 bases respectively, with 7 bases between them. Looked up from germline, CDR1 is SGHRS and CDR2 is YFSETQ. This CDR3 has 13 amino acids. The CDR3 is CASSYGDNQPQHF. CDR3 DNA sequence: TGCGCCAGCAGCTACGGGGACAATCAGCCCCAGCATTTT.

The chain carries TRBV7-2 and TRBJ2-5; TRBD2 matches 10 bases. Germline V gene sequence: CDR1 SGHTA, CDR2 FQGNSA. The V gene end was trimmed by 1 base and the J gene end by 6 bases; junction bases not matched to a gene: 5. CDR3 length: 15 amino acids. The CDR3 bases are TGTGCCAGCAGCTTAGAGGCTAGCGGGAGACAGACCCAGTACTTC. Translated: CASSLEASGRQTQYF.

The chain carries TRBV5-1 and TRBJ2-7; TRBD2 agrees at 7 bases. The CDR3 sequence is 15 residues long. Germline V gene sequence: CDR1 SGHRS, CDR2 YFSETQ. V trimming: 4 bases; J trimming: 6 bases; junction bases outside the gene matches: 13. DNA of the CDR3: TGCGCCAGCAGCCTGGCGTGGCAGCGGGGAGGCGAGCAGTACTTC. This codes for CASSLAWQRGGEQYF.

The chain is built from TRBV19 and TRBJ1-3, with D unclear. CDR3 length: 15 amino acids. V was cut by 3 bases and J by 1 base, with 10 bases left in between. Germline V lookup: CDR1 LNHDA, CDR2 SQIVND (reference sequence). The CDR3 nucleotides are TGTGCCAGTAGTATCTTGTCACCATCTGGAAACACCATATATTTT. This translates into CASSILSPSGNTIYF.

The chain combines TRBV10-3 with TRBJ1-1, with 8 bases fitting TRBD1. V shed 6 bases, J shed 2 bases, and the junction held 8 bases outside the gene matches. CDR1 is ENHRY, CDR2 SYGVKD, per germline. This CDR3 contains 15 residues. The DNA of the CDR3 is TGTGCCATCAGCTTGACAGGGGAGCGCAACACTGAAGCTTTCTTT. It specifies CAISLTGERNTEAFF.

CDR3 sequence: CASSFASGDYEQYF. CDR3 nucleotide sequence: TGTGCCAGCAGCTTTGCTAGCGGGGATTACGAGCAGTACTTC. The genes are TRBV13 and TRBJ2-7; 9 positions match TRBD2. V trimming: 3 bases; J trimming: 4 bases; junction bases outside the gene matches: 4. The CDR3 sequence is 14 residues long. Germline assignment: CDR1 PRHDT and CDR2 FYEKMQ (reference sequence).

Here the CDR3 reads CASSPRLAENNEQFF. Here the CDR3 DNA reads TGTGCCAGCAGCCCTCGACTAGCGGAGAACAATGAGCAGTTCTTC. V usage is TRBV7-2 and J usage is TRBJ2-1; 9 bases are a match to TRBD2. CDR3 length equals 15 residues. V trimming: 5 bases; J trimming: 5 bases; junction bases outside the gene matches: 7. Germline loops: CDR1 SGHTA, CDR2 FQGNSA.